This T cell receptor beta chain was sequenced in a study of blood T cell repertoires in COVID-19. In the study overall: Samples taken during acute and convalescent COVID-19 were collected in the United States, Italy and Spain. Sources were T cells, B-cell-depleted T cells, or PBMCs; the material itself was cDNA or gDNA.

The CDR3 loop spans 13 amino acids. V dropped 6 bases and J dropped 8 bases, with 14 bases sitting between them. Germline CDR1 PRHDT, CDR2 FYEKMQ (reference sequence). In the authors' methods: Reference gene primer amplification yielded estimated nucleated cell counts. Generated by immunoSEQ multiplex PCR, the TCRdb table keeps only in-frame clones and is missing some. The V and J calls and clone size come from that table; D and trimming were worked out from the DNA. The table lists 110,000 to 150,000 clones, 60% to 85% of them singletons. The receptor was derived from a man over 45 with active or convalescent COVID-19. The source material was peripheral blood. The chain combines TRBV13 with TRBJ2-1; D possibly corresponds to TRBD2 (5 bases). The CDR3 DNA follows: TGTGCCAGCAGAATGCAGGAGGTATATGAGCAGTTCTTC. Translated: CASRMQEVYEQFF.